Each of the 26 T cell receptor beta chains below was sequenced from the same sample in a study of cytomegalovirus exposure and HLA in healthy donors (TCRdb year 2017). The library came from the immunoSEQ multiplex PCR assay. For the multiplex PCR, a mixture combining 60 forward primers for TCR Vbeta segments and 13 reverse primers for TCR Jbeta segments was used. In its TCRdb copy, this immuneACCESS table keeps in-frame sequences only and misses some clones. Where compared with another copy, unresolved V genes explain less than half of these, and the others have no known cause. The sample has over 200,000 clones on record, approximately 84% of them singletons. About 0.58% of the sample is taken by the ten largest. Material: PBMCs. These receptors were collected from a woman aged 40 to 50 in good health and CMV-seronegative.

The rearrangement joins TRBV7-8 to TRBJ1-1; D unclear. Trimming removed 5 bases from V and 4 bases from J, with 8 bases in between. Germline CDR1 is SGHVS and CDR2 is FQNEAQ. The CDR3 contains 12 residues. CDR3 loop: CASSHSSTEAFF. Written as DNA, the CDR3 is TGTGCCAGCAGCCACTCGAGCACTGAAGCTTTCTTT.

Here the CDR3 reads CASSLKSGDTEAFF. The DNA of the CDR3 is TGTGCCAGCTCACTTAAATCGGGGGACACTGAAGCTTTCTTT. The J gene is TRBJ1-1, the V gene TRBV18; TRBD1 might be the D (5 bases). This CDR3 is built from 14 residues. Trimming pared 4 bases from V and 3 bases from J, leaving 12 bases between. Germline lookup yields CDR1 KGHSH and CDR2 LQKENI.

This chain uses TRBV5-5 with TRBJ1-1, with D possibly matching TRBD1 (6 bases). Per germline, CDR1 SGHKS and CDR2 YYEKEE (reference sequence). The length of the CDR3 is 15 residues. Trimming removed 0 bases from V and 6 bases from J, with 15 bases in between. Here the CDR3 reads CASSLAVGGLAEAFF. DNA of the CDR3: TGTGCCAGCAGCTTGGCAGTAGGGGGTCTAGCTGAAGCTTTCTTT.

This clone was counted between two and nine times. The DNA for the CDR3 is TGTGCCAGCACCTCGGGGGGCCGCTTTGGGGGCAATGAGCAGTTCTTC. Amino acids: CASTSGGRFGGNEQFF. V usage is TRBV2 and J usage is TRBJ2-1, with D tentatively TRBD2 (7 bases). Per germline, CDR1 SNHLY and CDR2 FYNNEI. The CDR3 covers 16 residues. Trimming pared 7 bases from V and 6 bases from J, leaving 22 bases between.

The V call is TRBV5-6, the J call TRBJ2-5; tentative D call: TRBD1 (5 bases). TRBJ2-7 matches the DNA end more closely, so the J call is doubtful. Germline V lookup: CDR1 SGHDT, CDR2 YYEEEE. This CDR3 has 15 residues. The CDR3 spells CASSHPYQGIYEQYF. Here the CDR3 DNA reads TGTGCCAGCAGCCACCCCTACCAGGGAATCTACGAGCAGTACTTC.

In the case of this clone: This sample includes further DNA sequences coding for the same CDR3. V gene TRBV29-1 combines with J gene TRBJ2-5; D call uncertain. CDR1 and CDR2 (germline): SQVTM, ANQGSEA. This CDR3 has 13 residues. V was cut by 2 bases and J by 1 base, with 8 bases left in between. CDR3 region: CSVERGGQETQYF. The CDR3 nucleotides read TGCAGCGTTGAACGAGGTGGCCAAGAGACCCAGTACTTC. Drawing the rest from reference TRBV29-1 and TRBJ2-5, the complete variable domain is SAVISQKPSRDICQRGTSLTIQCQVDSQVTMMFWYRQQPGQSLTLIATANQGSEATYESGFVIDKFPISRPNLTFSTLTVSNMSPEDSSIYLCSVERGGQETQYFGPGTRLLVL.

The chain recombines TRBV19 with TRBJ1-5; D might be TRBD1 (5 bases). The CDR3 extends over 15 amino acids. V was trimmed by 4 bases and J by 10 bases, leaving 20 bases between them. Germline V gene lookup returns CDR1 LNHDA and CDR2 SQIVND (reference sequence). CDR3 coding DNA: TGTGCCAGTAGTACGATGTTAGGCAGGGTGGATCCCCAGCATTTT. Translated: CASSTMLGRVDPQHF.

This clone was detected only a few times. The chain employs TRBV6-1 and TRBJ1-1, with 7 bases matching TRBD1. The CDR3 spans 14 residues. V gave up 1 base and J gave up 6 bases; unmatched junction bases: 5. Germline-derived CDR1 and CDR2 are MNHNS and SASEGT. CDR3: CASSEGVTGSEAFF. CDR3 coding DNA: TGTGCCAGCAGTGAAGGGGTGACAGGGTCTGAAGCTTTCTTT.

The chain employs TRBV15 and TRBJ1-2; 7 positions match TRBD1. V lost 5 bases to trimming and J lost 4 bases; unmatched junction nucleotides: 7. Germline CDR1 reads LNHNV; CDR2 reads YYDKDF (reference sequence). The CDR3 consists of 14 residues. The CDR3 nucleotides are TGTGCCACCAGCCCTCGCCGGGACAGCTATGGCTACACCTTC. This codes for CATSPRRDSYGYTF.

This chain uses TRBV6-5 with TRBJ2-7; 7 bases match TRBD1. CDR1 is MNHEY and CDR2 is SVGAGI in the germline V gene. This CDR3 is 16 amino acids long. J lost 4 bases, V lost 2 bases, and 11 bases had no gene match. The CDR3 region is CASSYGSEGARYEQYF. Here the CDR3 DNA reads TGTGCCAGCAGTTACGGTTCCGAGGGGGCGCGATACGAGCAGTACTTC.

The CDR3 bases are TGTGCCAGCAGCAAGCGTGAGGGCCAGGACCTTGCCTACGAGCAGTACTTC. Its protein is CASSKREGQDLAYEQYF. The genes are TRBV7-2 and TRBJ2-7; possibly TRBD2 for D (5 bases). CDR3 length: 17 residues. CDR1 and CDR2 (germline): SGHTA, FQGNSA. Trimming stripped 5 bases from V and 2 bases from J, with 22 bases between.

The J gene is TRBJ2-2, the V gene TRBV5-4; D perhaps matches TRBD2 (7 bases). Trimming removed 0 bases at V and 7 bases at J, with 13 bases between. Germline CDR1 and CDR2: SGHNT and YYREEE (reference sequence). The CDR3 length is 15 residues. CDR3 sequence (DNA): TGTGCCAGCAGCTTGGGGGGCGGGGGACACGGGGAGCTGTTTTTT. This translates into CASSLGGGGHGELFF.

This rearrangement joins TRBV13 to TRBJ1-2, with D tentatively TRBD1 (6 bases). The CDR3 contains 16 residues. CDR1 PRHDT and CDR2 FYEKMQ come from the germline V gene (reference sequence). Trimming stripped 7 bases from V and 7 bases from J, with 25 bases between. The CDR3 loop reads CASNQIQGPVNLGYTF. The DNA of the CDR3 is TGTGCCAGCAACCAAATACAGGGCCCCGTGAATCTTGGCTACACCTTC.

This chain links TRBV4-1 with TRBJ1-2, with TRBD1 as a possible D gene (5 bases). There are 15 residues in the CDR3. The germline gives CDR1 MGHRA, CDR2 YSYEKL. The V gene lost 4 bases and the J gene lost 7 bases, with 19 bases spanning the gap. In DNA, the CDR3 is TGCGCCAGCAGCCCCCCCAGAGGGGAGGTGGTTGGCTACACCTTC. Translated, it gives CASSPPRGEVVGYTF.

The chain recombines TRBV10-3 with TRBJ1-1; D uncertain. V lost 6 bases and J lost 5, with 13 bases in between. The germline gives CDR1 ENHRY, CDR2 SYGVKD. This CDR3 contains 13 residues. The CDR3 bases are TGTGCCATCAGCGCCCGGGGTTTAACTGAAGCTTTCTTT. Protein: CAISARGLTEAFF.

The chain links TRBV5-1 to TRBJ2-7; 8 positions agree with TRBD1. Per germline, CDR1 SGHRS and CDR2 YFSETQ. The CDR3 sequence is 16 residues long. J lost 2 bases, V lost 4 bases, and 11 bases had no gene match. CDR3 in DNA: TGCGCCAGCAGCCCTGTCGGACAGGGAGGCACCTACGAGCAGTACTTC. Its protein product is CASSPVGQGGTYEQYF.

The genes are TRBV6-6 and TRBJ2-2, with 9 bases identical to TRBD2. Germline V gives CDR1 MNHNY, CDR2 SVGAGI (reference sequence). Trimming removed 2 bases from V and 5 bases from J; junction bases left unmatched: 3. This CDR3 comprises 15 residues. The DNA for the CDR3 is TGTGCCAGCAGTTACGGCGGGGGGGCTACCGGGGAGCTGTTTTTT. Translated: CASSYGGGATGELFF.

Only a few counts were recorded for this clone. CDR3 sequence reads: CASSQRDSRNSPLHF. In DNA form, the CDR3 reads TGTGCCAGCAGTCAACGGGACAGCCGTAATTCACCCCTCCACTTT. The rearrangement joins TRBV6-1 to TRBJ1-6; 7 bases are a match to TRBD1. The J segment lost 6 bases and the V segment lost 5 bases, leaving 7 bases of the junction unmatched. Germline V gene sequence: CDR1 MNHNS, CDR2 SASEGT. The length of the CDR3 is 15 residues.

This chain links TRBV29-1 with TRBJ2-1; 15 bases fit TRBD2. The CDR3 consists of 16 residues. Germline values: CDR1 SQVTM, CDR2 ANQGSEA. After removal of 5 bases from V and 4 bases from J, the junction contained 6 bases not matched to a gene. This CDR3 reads CSVQGTSGGPYNEQFF. The CDR3 DNA sequence: TGCAGCGTTCAGGGGACTAGCGGGGGGCCTTACAATGAGCAGTTCTTC.

In its sample, this clone was seen a few times. The chain couples TRBV19 to TRBJ1-2; 7 bases match TRBD1. This CDR3 spans 14 amino acids. Germline assignment: CDR1 LNHDA and CDR2 SQIVND (reference sequence). Trimming took 7 bases from V and 4 from J; bases not matched to a gene: 9. The CDR3 nucleotides read TGTGCCAGTACGCGGGACAGAATAGCCTATGGCTACACCTTC. Its translation: CASTRDRIAYGYTF. The entire variable domain, with the rest obtained from reference TRBV19 and TRBJ1-2, is as follows: DGGITQSPKYLFRKEGQNVTLSCEQNLNHDAMYWYRQDPGQGLRLIYYSQIVNDFQKGDIAEGYSVSREKKESFPLTVTSAQKNPTAFYLCASTRDRIAYGYTFGSGTRLTVV.

The chain couples TRBV6-6 to TRBJ1-6; 7 bases match TRBD1. Trimming removed 6 bases from V and 6 bases from J; junction bases left unmatched: 8. The CDR3 totals 15 residues. Per the germline V gene, CDR1 is MNHNY and CDR2 is SVGAGI (reference sequence). The CDR3 spells CASRTGSGGNSPLHF. In DNA, the CDR3 is TGTGCCAGCAGGACAGGGTCAGGAGGTAATTCACCCCTCCACTTT.

The V and J genes are TRBV27 and TRBJ2-7, with 7 bases that match TRBD1. Germline CDR1 and CDR2: MNHEY and SMNVEV (reference sequence). V gave up 6 bases and J gave up 0 bases; unmatched junction bases: 8. The CDR3 consists of 15 residues. CDR3 in amino acids: CASRPPGQSSYEQYF. The CDR3 DNA sequence: TGTGCCAGCAGACCCCCGGGACAGTCCTCCTACGAGCAGTACTTC.

The J gene is TRBJ2-2, the V gene TRBV6-1; no reliable D call. V was clipped by 10 bases and J by 2 bases, with 14 bases between them. The germline V gene has CDR1 MNHNS and CDR2 SASEGT. The CDR3 is 14 residues long. CDR3 sequence (DNA): TGTGCCACAGTGGGCAGCTTAAACACCGGGGAGCTGTTTTTT. It translates to CATVGSLNTGELFF.

The rearrangement uses TRBV18 and TRBJ2-7, with D perhaps matching TRBD1 (5 bases). V was cut by 5 bases and J by 4 bases, with 21 bases left in between. This CDR3 spans 16 amino acids. Germline V lookup: CDR1 KGHSH, CDR2 LQKENI. Here the CDR3 reads CASSTGRVPFNYEQYF. In DNA, the CDR3 is TGTGCCAGCTCAACAGGAAGGGTGCCCTTCAATTACGAGCAGTACTTC.

This clone was found once. CDR3 sequence: CASSEVTGNSPLHF. The CDR3 DNA reads as TGTGCCAGCAGTGAAGTAACCGGTAATTCACCCCTCCACTTT. The V and J genes are TRBV6-5 and TRBJ1-6; D ambiguous. This CDR3 comprises 14 residues. V was pared by 5 bases and J by 6 bases, with 11 bases between. Germline assignment: CDR1 MNHEY and CDR2 SVGAGI.

The gene calls are TRBV9 and TRBJ2-1; D is uncertain. The CDR3 consists of 13 residues. The germline CDR1 and CDR2 sequences are SGDLS and YYNGEE. Trimming left V 1 base short and J 6 bases short, with 8 bases between. CDR3 nucleotide sequence: TGTGCCAGCAGCGTATATACCGGCAATGAGCAGTTCTTC. This sequence encodes CASSVYTGNEQFF. The complete variable domain, with remaining parts taken from reference TRBV9 and TRBJ2-1, reads DSGVTQTPKHLITATGQRVTLRCSPRSGDLSVYWYQQSLDQGLQFLIQYYNGEERAKGNILERFSAQQFPDLHSELNLSSLELGDSALYFCASSVYTGNEQFFGPGTRLTVL.